The 4 T cell receptor beta chains below come from one sample, sequenced in a study of T cell responses to AZD1222 COVID-19 vaccine. The repertoire was sequenced with immunoSEQ multiplex PCR; TCRdb's copy has only in-frame clones and lacks some. Among fewer than 200,000 clones, about nine tenths were seen once, and the ten largest hold about 4.1%. The starting material was peripheral blood, obtained 28 days after the second dose of the MenACWY control vaccine. These receptors all come from an adult who received the MenACWY meningococcal vaccine as a control.

The chain couples TRBV4-2 to TRBJ2-1, with TRBD2 matching over 10 bases. J was trimmed by 4 bases and V by 0 bases; bases with no gene match: 3. The CDR3 runs 16 residues. The germline V gene encodes CDR1 LGHNA and CDR2 YNFKEQ. For the CDR3, the DNA is TGTGCCAGCAGCCAAGAGGCTAGCGGGAGTTACAATGAGCAGTTCTTC. It translates to CASSQEASGSYNEQFF.

This clone has a single count. This chain's CDR3 is CASSRVGGFMGGEQYF. As DNA, the CDR3 is TGTGCCAGCAGCCGCGTGGGGGGATTTATGGGTGGCGAGCAGTACTTC. The chain is built from TRBV7-9 and TRBJ2-7; tentative D call: TRBD2 (6 bases). Deletions cut 5 bases from V and 6 bases from J, with 23 bases between. From germline, CDR1 is SEHNR and CDR2 FQNEAQ (reference sequence). The CDR3 totals 16 residues.

In this sample, this clone turned up once. The rearrangement links TRBV6-5 to TRBJ2-7, with 8 bases lining up with TRBD2. The CDR3 has 15 residues. The V gene end was trimmed by 2 bases and the J gene end by 5 bases; junction bases not matched to a gene: 8. Germline CDR1 is MNHEY and CDR2 is SVGAGI. Here the CDR3 reads CASSYEASGFHEQYF. DNA of the CDR3: TGTGCCAGCAGTTACGAGGCTAGCGGGTTCCACGAGCAGTACTTC.

This clone has only a few counts. V and J are TRBV11-3 and TRBJ2-3; D uncertain. CDR1 is SGHNT and CDR2 is YENEEA in the germline V gene. This CDR3 contains 15 residues. Between the trimmed V and J ends, which lost 5 bases and 4 bases, there was a span of 16 bases. The CDR3 reads CASSPSFSVADTQYF. The CDR3 DNA is TGTGCCAGCAGCCCCTCATTCTCGGTGGCAGATACGCAGTATTTT.